Presented here are 28 T cell receptor beta chains from one specimen sequenced in a study of T cells in Graves' hyperthyroidism and ophthalmopathy. The source material, RNA transcripts, was used to amplify TCR beta CDR3 regions. TCR CDR3 underwent first-round RT-PCR with the HTBI primer set. TCRdb called the multiplex PCR reads again in MiXCR, with one record for every CDR3 protein. Among fewer than 350,000 distinct CDR3 sequences listed, around 19% were seen once. Specimen: blood. All receptors come from a man over 45 with Graves' ophthalmopathy.

V gene TRBV19 combines with J gene TRBJ1-2, with 9 positions matching TRBD1. Germline assignment: CDR1 LNHDA and CDR2 SQIVND (reference sequence). The trim removed 8 bases at V and 4 bases at J, leaving 2 bases unmatched. This CDR3 spans 12 amino acids. CDR3 bases: TGTGCCAGTTGGACAGGGGTCTATGGCTACACCTTC. Its protein product is CASWTGVYGYTF. Based on the CDR3 plus reference TRBV19 and TRBJ1-2, the full variable domain is DGGITQSPKYLFRKEGQNVTLSCEQNLNHDAMYWYRQDPGQGLRLIYYSQIVNDFQKGDIAEGYSVSREKKESFPLTVTSAQKNPTAFYLCASWTGVYGYTFGSGTRLTVV.

This clonotype turned up a few times. The V call is TRBV14, the J call TRBJ2-7; D not certain. The CDR3 sequence is 14 residues long. Trimming removed 0 bases at V and 2 bases at J, with 8 bases between. From germline, CDR1 is SGHDN and CDR2 FVKESK. The CDR3 nucleotides read TGTGCCAGCAGCCAAGATTATCCAGCCTACGAGCAGTACTTC. Its protein product is CASSQDYPAYEQYF.

The CDR3 sequence is CASRPTGNYNSPLHF. In DNA form, the CDR3 reads TGTGCCAGCAGACCGACAGGGAATTATAATTCACCCCTCCACTTT. The chain carries TRBV5-8 and TRBJ1-6; 7 bases match TRBD1. The CDR3 extends over 15 amino acids. The junction had 6 bases not matched to a gene; V was cut back by 5 bases and J by 4 bases. The germline V gene has CDR1 SGHTS and CDR2 YDEGEE.

This clonotype was counted at least ten times. The V gene is TRBV18, the J gene TRBJ2-3, with 7 bases lining up with TRBD1. CDR3 length: 14 amino acids. Germline CDR1 KGHSH, CDR2 LQKENI. The ends lost 5 bases at V and 2 bases at J; junction bases unmatched: 4. CDR3 sequence: CASSDRVNTDTQYF. The DNA for the CDR3 is TGTGCCAGCTCAGACAGGGTTAACACAGATACGCAGTATTTT.

On this clonotype itself: Germline is not matched at one junction end, which may reflect a read error. This chain connects TRBV18 to TRBJ2-3, with 8 nucleotides matching TRBD2. Germline V lookup: CDR1 KGHSH, CDR2 LQKENI. The CDR3 has 14 amino acids. This CDR3 reads CASSQAGVRDTRYF. CDR3 in DNA: TGTGCCAGCTCGCAAGCGGGAGTGAGAGATACGCGGTATTTT. The whole variable domain, filled in from reference TRBV18 and TRBJ2-3, reads NAGVMQNPRHLVRRRGQEARLRCSPMKGHSHVYWYRQLPEEGLKFMVYLQKENIIDESGMPKERFSAEFPKEGPSILRIQQVVRGDSAAYFCASSQAGVRDTRYFGPGTRLTVL.

This clonotype showed up many times. The CDR3 is CASSSGQAVTYEAFF. The CDR3 DNA follows: TGTGCCAGCTCATCGGGACAGGCGGTTACCTATGAAGCTTTCTTT. The genes are TRBV18 and TRBJ1-1; 8 nucleotides line up with TRBD1. The CDR3 is made up of 15 amino acids. The J segment lost 7 bases and the V segment lost 5 bases, leaving 12 bases of the junction unmatched. The germline V gene has CDR1 KGHSH and CDR2 LQKENI.

This clonotype was observed many times. J is TRBJ1-2 and V is TRBV2; D not certain. Germline V gene sequence: CDR1 SNHLY, CDR2 FYNNEI. This CDR3 is built from 12 residues. V was shortened by 4 bases and J by 4 bases, with 7 bases between the two germline ends. CDR3 nucleotide sequence: TGTGCCAGCAGTGGCCGAGTCTATGGCTACACCTTC. This translates into CASSGRVYGYTF.

This clonotype has a handful of counts. J is TRBJ2-7 and V is TRBV15, with D perhaps TRBD1 (6 bases). The V gene lost 6 bases and the J gene lost 0 bases, with 9 bases spanning the gap. Germline values: CDR1 LNHNV, CDR2 YYDKDF (reference sequence). The length of the CDR3 is 13 residues. CDR3 coding DNA: TGTGCCACCAGGGGACATAACTCCTACGAGCAGTACTTC. Its protein is CATRGHNSYEQYF.

Worth noting for this clonotype: One junction end does not reproduce the germline sequence, and a read error may be involved. This CDR3 is CSARDARTGALNQPQRF. CDR3 nucleotide sequence: TGCAGTGCTAGAGATGCAAGGACAGGGGCCCTAAATCAGCCCCAGCGTTTT. The rearrangement uses TRBV20-1 and TRBJ1-5; 9 bases line up with TRBD1. The CDR3 length is 17 residues. CDR1 is DFQATT, CDR2 SNEGSKA, per germline (reference sequence).

This clonotype occurred a few times. V and J are TRBV5-5 and TRBJ2-3, with 14 nucleotides matching TRBD2. The V and J ends lost 4 bases and 4 bases, in that order; junction bases with no gene match: 5. This CDR3 region has 16 residues. Germline CDR1 reads SGHKS; CDR2 reads YYEKEE (reference sequence). This CDR3 is CASSLGLAGVPDTQYF. CDR3 nucleotides: TGTGCCAGCAGCCTGGGACTAGCGGGAGTTCCAGATACGCAGTATTTT.

This clonotype was seen repeatedly, ten times or more. The chain combines TRBV3-1 with TRBJ1-6; TRBD1 matches at 9 bases. The V gene end was trimmed by 1 base and the J gene end by 7 bases; junction bases not matched to a gene: 8. The CDR3 has 17 residues. Germline loops: CDR1 LGHDT, CDR2 YNNKEL (reference sequence). CDR3 sequence reads: CASSQGRGQGQNSPLHF. CDR3 nucleotide sequence: TGTGCCAGCAGCCAAGGGCGAGGACAGGGGCAAAATTCACCCCTCCACTTT. Based on the CDR3 plus reference TRBV3-1 and TRBJ1-6, the full variable domain is DTAVSQTPKYLVTQMGNDKSIKCEQNLGHDTMYWYKQDSKKFLKIMFSYNNKELIINETVPNRFSPKSPDKAHLNLHINSLELGDSAVYFCASSQGRGQGQNSPLHFGNGTRLTVT.

The rearrangement uses TRBV7-9 and TRBJ2-7, with no clear D. Germline lookup yields CDR1 SEHNR and CDR2 FQNEAQ (reference sequence). Trimming pared 4 bases from V and 2 bases from J, leaving 12 bases between. The CDR3 is made up of 14 amino acids. CDR3 in DNA: TGTGCCAGCAGCTCTCCTCTCGAACCCTACGAGCAGTACTTC. This gives the protein CASSSPLEPYEQYF.

The table lists this clonotype with a few counts. The CDR3 DNA follows: TGTGCCAGCAGCCCCTGGGTCGGGACTGGGGGGAATGAAAAACTGTTTTTT. Protein sequence: CASSPWVGTGGNEKLFF. The chain carries TRBV27 and TRBJ1-4, with a tentative D call TRBD1 (5 bases). This CDR3 region has 17 residues. V shed 6 bases and J shed 5 bases, with 22 bases lying between them. CDR1 is MNHEY, CDR2 SMNVEV, per germline (reference sequence).

This clonotype was seen repeatedly, ten times or more. The CDR3 sequence is CASSAEAGDQPQHF. The DNA for the CDR3 is TGTGCCAGCAGCGCGGAGGCGGGGGATCAGCCCCAGCATTTT. The rearrangement uses TRBV9 and TRBJ1-5, with a tentative D call TRBD1 (5 bases). CDR3 length: 14 residues. The germline CDR1 and CDR2 sequences are SGDLS and YYNGEE. Trimming took off 3 bases at V and 5 bases at J, with 12 bases between the two ends.

This clonotype was seen a handful of times. A much larger clone differs by one base, so this may be a read error. The chain couples TRBV20-1 to TRBJ1-1; 7 nucleotides match TRBD1. From germline, CDR1 is DFQATT and CDR2 SNEGSKA (reference sequence). The length of the CDR3 is 13 residues. Here the CDR3 DNA reads TGCAGCGAACCAGGACAGGCGAACACTGAAACTTTCTTT. Translation gives CSEPGQANTETFF.

This clonotype was seen once. The rearrangement uses TRBV6-1 and TRBJ2-7; 8 nucleotides align to TRBD2. The germline V gene encodes CDR1 MNHNS and CDR2 SASEGT. CDR3 length equals 15 residues. With 4 bases clipped from V and 2 bases from J, the junction kept 7 bases outside the gene matches. The CDR3 nucleotides are TGTGCCAGCAGTGTTCCGGGACTAGAGACCTACGAGCAGTACTTC. Translating it yields CASSVPGLETYEQYF.

This clonotype was counted ten times or more. The chain recombines TRBV30 with TRBJ2-7; D ambiguous. Per the germline V gene, CDR1 is GTSNPN and CDR2 is SVGIG (reference sequence). This CDR3 is 13 amino acids long. The V gene lost 0 bases and the J gene lost 2 bases, with 8 bases spanning the gap. CDR3 region: CAWSVRNTYEQYF. The CDR3 DNA reads TGTGCCTGGAGTGTAAGAAACACCTACGAGCAGTACTTC.

This clonotype has more than one count but fewer than ten. The J gene is TRBJ2-3, the V gene TRBV20-1; 7 bases are shared with TRBD2. The CDR3 is 17 residues long. Trimming took 0 bases from V and 4 from J; bases not matched to a gene: 13. Germline loops: CDR1 DFQATT, CDR2 SNEGSKA (reference sequence). The CDR3 DNA is TGCAGTGCTAGAGATTTACGGGGGGAGGGCCGGGCAGATACGCAGTATTTT. Translation gives CSARDLRGEGRADTQYF.

The rearrangement joins TRBV15 to TRBJ1-1; D might be TRBD1 (6 bases). The CDR3 sequence is 14 residues long. V lost 0 bases to trimming and J lost 4 bases, with 9 bases between them. Germline CDR1 reads LNHNV; CDR2 reads YYDKDF (reference sequence). The CDR3 reads CATSREQGITEAFF. As DNA, the CDR3 is TGTGCCACCAGCAGAGAACAGGGTATCACTGAAGCTTTCTTT. The full variable domain, its missing parts supplied by reference TRBV15 and TRBJ1-1, is DAMVIQNPRYQVTQFGKPVTLSCSQTLNHNVMYWYQQKSSQAPKLLFHYYDKDFNNEADTPDNFQSRRPNTSFCFLDIRSPGLGDTAMYLCATSREQGITEAFFGQGTRLTVV.

In this sample, this clonotype turned up many times. The CDR3 is CASRGRTSGSNEQFF. The CDR3 bases are TGTGCCAGCAGGGGACGGACTAGCGGGAGCAATGAGCAGTTCTTC. The chain links TRBV2 to TRBJ2-1; 13 nucleotides align to TRBD2. The J segment lost 6 bases and the V segment lost 6 bases, leaving 5 bases of the junction unmatched. The CDR3 totals 15 residues. The V gene's germline CDR1 is SNHLY and CDR2 FYNNEI.

This clonotype was counted between two and nine times. This chain joins TRBV2 and TRBJ1-2; 7 nucleotides match TRBD1. This CDR3 has 15 residues. V lost 5 bases to trimming and J lost 0 bases; unmatched junction nucleotides: 6. CDR1 and CDR2 from the germline V gene are SNHLY and FYNNEI. CDR3 DNA: TGTGCCAGCAGTCCCGACAGGGCTTCTAACTATGGCTACACCTTC. This translates into CASSPDRASNYGYTF.

V gene TRBV28 combines with J gene TRBJ2-5; D remains unclear. This CDR3 region has 10 residues. Germline CDR1 MDHEN, CDR2 SYDVKM. V was clipped by 3 bases and J by 5 bases, with 1 base between them. CDR3 sequence (DNA): TGTGCCAGCAGTTTTGAGACCCAGTACTTC. This encodes CASSFETQYF.

This clonotype was observed many times. The chain combines TRBV30 with TRBJ2-2; no clear D gene. Germline V CDR1 and CDR2: GTSNPN, SVGIG (reference sequence). The CDR3 spans 14 residues. V lost 0 bases and J 5 bases, leaving 10 bases between the germline ends. The CDR3 is CAWSVQVRTGELFF. In DNA, the CDR3 is TGTGCCTGGAGTGTACAAGTTCGGACCGGGGAGCTGTTTTTT.

The J gene is TRBJ1-1, the V gene TRBV4-1; 7 nucleotides agree with TRBD1. V was clipped by 1 base and J by 1 base; unmatched bases: 6. This CDR3 has 16 residues. Germline CDR1 MGHRA, CDR2 YSYEKL. The CDR3 sequence is CASSQVWGQRNTEAFF. CDR3 DNA sequence: TGCGCCAGCAGCCAAGTCTGGGGACAGAGGAACACTGAAGCTTTCTTT.

With respect to this clonotype: This may stem from a read error, because a much larger clone lies one nucleotide away. J is TRBJ1-3 and V is TRBV28; TRBD1 might be the D (5 bases). Germline CDR1 and CDR2: MDHEN and SYDVKM. This CDR3 comprises 14 residues. The CDR3 sequence is CASRLGGAGNTMYF. The CDR3 DNA reads as TGTGCCAGCCGTCTCGGAGGGGCTGGAAACACCATGTATTTT.

This clonotype was found many times. The chain joins TRBV7-3 to TRBJ2-6, with a tentative D call TRBD2 (7 bases). V shed 2 bases and J shed 2 bases, with 16 bases lying between them. Germline V gene sequence: CDR1 SGHTA, CDR2 FQGTGA. The CDR3 runs 18 residues. The DNA for the CDR3 is TGTGCCAGCAGCTTAGCTGGGAGGGGGGGCGCTGGGGCCAACGTCCTGACTTTC. The encoded protein is CASSLAGRGGAGANVLTF.

This clonotype was counted at least ten times. This chain joins TRBV7-3 and TRBJ2-1; the match to TRBD1 covers 7 bases. The CDR3 loop spans 17 amino acids. The germline gives CDR1 SGHTA, CDR2 FQGTGA. The V segment lost 0 bases and the J segment 9 bases; nucleotides outside the gene matches: 14. The CDR3 reads CASSLTGGGSVRGEQFF. DNA of the CDR3: TGTGCCAGCAGCTTAACAGGGGGCGGAAGCGTCCGGGGTGAGCAGTTCTTC.

For this clonotype: A much larger clone is a single base away; this may be a read error. The chain links TRBV15 to TRBJ2-7; 9 bases agree with TRBD2. The CDR3 has 15 residues. Germline lookup yields CDR1 LNHNV and CDR2 YYDKDF (reference sequence). CDR3 bases: TGTGCCACCAGGCTGGATGGGACTAGCTCCTACGGGCAGTACTTC. Translated: CATRLDGTSSYGQYF. Based on the CDR3 plus reference TRBV15 and TRBJ2-7, the full variable domain is DAMVIQNPRYQVTQFGKPVTLSCSQTLNHNVMYWYQQKSSQAPKLLFHYYDKDFNNEADTPDNFQSRRPNTSFCFLDIRSPGLGDTAMYLCATRLDGTSSYGQYFGPGTRLTVT.